This T cell receptor beta chain was recorded in a study of tumor-infiltrating lymphocytes in primary liver carcinoma. Overall study context: The patients included men and women who were aged 30 to 69 years.

The CDR3 runs to 14 residues. In addition to blood RNA drawn from unsorted whole blood, germline DNA was extracted. Every patient had chronic HBV infection and was treatment-naive. To note about this clonotype: Antigen specificity is unknown. Sequence at one end of the junction differs from germline and may be a read error.

Synthesis of TCR beta cDNA was carried out from 500 ng total RNA with a constant-region primer. Libraries of TCR beta came from three nested multiplex PCR rounds with slightly modified ARM-PCR. TRBV1-TRBV30 forward primers paired with a C-beta reverse primer were used in the first two PCR rounds, which ran about 11 cycles each. TCRdb passed the multiplex PCR reads through MiXCR, listing each CDR3 protein once. The data show approximately 300,000 distinct CDR3 sequences, 60% to 80% seen once. Study-level points and caveats: A significantly higher top-250-clone fraction was recorded for tumors than for blood (p = 0.039).

This receptor was obtained from a man between 40 and 49 years old with primary liver carcinoma and hepatitis B virus infection. The sequencing sample was made of peripheral blood. This chain links TRBV12-3 or TRBV12-4 with TRBJ1-1; TRBD1 is a possible D gene (6 bases). The DNA for the CDR3 is TGTGCCAGCAGTTCAACAGGGAAGGACACTGAAGCTTCCTTT. This gives the protein CASSSTGKDTEASF.